This T cell receptor (beta chain) derives from a study of blood T cell repertoires in COVID-19. Study overall: Both acute and convalescent COVID-19 samples were obtained from the United States, Italy and Spain.

During active infection, Seattle patients enrolled and were then monitored through disease. This CDR3 has 13 residues. Trimming shortened V by 2 bases and J by 6 bases, and 8 bases separated the two germline ends. In germline, CDR1 is WSHSY, CDR2 SAAADI. In the original processing: Reference gene primers were amplified, and this amplification served to estimate nucleated cell counts. Clones were sequenced by immunoSEQ multiplex PCR, and TCRdb holds only the in-frame ones, with some missing. V and J calls and clone size follow that table, whereas D and trimming were derived from the DNA. The repertoire holds 400,000 to 450,000 clones, with approximately 88% as singletons.

The receptor was isolated from a woman aged 45 to 65 with COVID-19, enrolled during active disease. The sample taken for sequencing was peripheral blood. The chain recombines TRBV10-2 with TRBJ2-1, with D hard to call. CDR3 amino acids: CASSEQAGNEQFF. CDR3 coding DNA: TGCGCCAGCAGTGAGCAAGCCGGCAATGAGCAGTTCTTC.